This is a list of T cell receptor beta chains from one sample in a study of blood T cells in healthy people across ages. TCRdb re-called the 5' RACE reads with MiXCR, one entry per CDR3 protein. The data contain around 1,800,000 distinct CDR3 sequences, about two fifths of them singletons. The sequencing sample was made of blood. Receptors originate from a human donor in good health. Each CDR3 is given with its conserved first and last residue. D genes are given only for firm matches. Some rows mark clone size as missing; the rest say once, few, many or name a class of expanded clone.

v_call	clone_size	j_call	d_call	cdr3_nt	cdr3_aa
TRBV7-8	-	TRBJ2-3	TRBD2	TGTGCTAGCAGTTACCCCGCAACTAGCGGAGAAAGAAAAGATACGCAGTATTTT	CASSYPATSGERKDTQYF
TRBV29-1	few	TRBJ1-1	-	TGCAGCGCTGAACGGAGCGACTCTGAAGCTTTCTTT	CSAERSDSEAFF
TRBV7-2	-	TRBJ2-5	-	TGTGCCAGCAGCTTAGCCACCACGCGGGGAGAGACCCAGTACTTC	CASSLATTRGETQYF
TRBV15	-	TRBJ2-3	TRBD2	TGTGCCACCAGCAGAGTTCTAGCGGGGGCCATAGGCACAGATACGCAGTATTTT	CATSRVLAGAIGTDTQYF
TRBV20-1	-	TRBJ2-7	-	TGCAGTGCTAGTAACCTACCCTACGAGCAGTACTTC	CSASNLPYEQYF
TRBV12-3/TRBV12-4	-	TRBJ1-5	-	TGTGCCAGCAGTTTCTCTGTCTGGCAGGAGAGCAATCAGCCCCAGCATTTT	CASSFSVWQESNQPQHF
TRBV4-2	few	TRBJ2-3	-	TGTGCCAGCAGCCAAGAGGCCCGCACAGATACGCAGTATTTT	CASSQEARTDTQYF
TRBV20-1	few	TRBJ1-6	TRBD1	TGCAGTGCTAGTAGACAGGGGGGTTCACCCCTCCACTTT	CSASRQGGSPLHF
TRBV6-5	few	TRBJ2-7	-	TGTGCCAGCAGTTACTCGATAAACGTCGGGGACTTCTCCTACGAGCAGTACTTC	CASSYSINVGDFSYEQYF
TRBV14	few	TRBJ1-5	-	TGTGCCCGCAGCCAGGGTTTCACTCAGCCCCAGCATTTT	CARSQGFTQPQHF
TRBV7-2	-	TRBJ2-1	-	TGTGCCAGCAGCTTAGGACCGTACCTGAACAATGAGCAGTTCTTC	CASSLGPYLNNEQFF
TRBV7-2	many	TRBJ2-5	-	TGTGCCAGCAGCTTAGCGCGGGAGACCCAGTACTTC	CASSLARETQYF
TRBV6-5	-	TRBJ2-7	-	TGTGCCAGCAGTTTCCCCCTTTCGCCAGGGATCTACGAGCAGTACTTC	CASSFPLSPGIYEQYF
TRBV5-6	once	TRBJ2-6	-	TGTGCCAGCAGCTCACCTGGGGCTGGGGCCAACGTCCGGACTTTC	CASSSPGAGANVRTF
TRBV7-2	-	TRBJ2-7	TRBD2	TGTGCCAGCAGCTTAGTCCTAGCGGGGGGTCCCTCCTACGAGCAGTACTTC	CASSLVLAGGPSYEQYF
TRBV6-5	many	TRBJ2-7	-	TGTGCCAGCAGTTACTCCCAGGAGCACGAGCAGTACTTC	CASSYSQEHEQYF
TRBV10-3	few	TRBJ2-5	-	TGTGCCATCACCTCGGGACTCAAAGAGACCCAGTACTTC	CAITSGLKETQYF
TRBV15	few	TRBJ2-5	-	TGTGCCACCAGACCAGGGCAGGCAGAAGAGACCCAGTACTTC	CATRPGQAEETQYF
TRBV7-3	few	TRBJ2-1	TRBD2	TGTGCCAGCAGCTTAATGGGGACTAGGGGTACTGAGCAGTTCTTC	CASSLMGTRGTEQFF
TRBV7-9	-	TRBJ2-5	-	TGTGCCAGCAGCTCATCAGGGGTTTACGGTCGGGAGACCCAGTACTTC	CASSSSGVYGRETQYF
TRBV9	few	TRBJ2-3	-	TGTGCCAGCAGCACCACCCATGGGATGGATACGCAGTATTTT	CASSTTHGMDTQYF
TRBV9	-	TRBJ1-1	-	TGTGCCAGCAGCGTAGGAGCAAGAAGGGGGGCGGGTGAAGCTTTCTTT	CASSVGARRGAGEAFF
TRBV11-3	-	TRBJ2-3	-	TGTGCCAGCACCCCGGGCGATAGCACAGATACGCAGTATTTT	CASTPGDSTDTQYF
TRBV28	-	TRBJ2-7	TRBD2	TGTGCCAGCAGCCCGGTTAGGGGCGGGGGGTCCTACGAGCAGTACTTC	CASSPVRGGGSYEQYF
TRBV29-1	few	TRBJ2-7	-	TGCAGCGTTGACTACCCGGGGGCTCAAGTACCCGGCGAGCAGTACTTC	CSVDYPGAQVPGEQYF
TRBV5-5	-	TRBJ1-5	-	TGTGCCAGCAGCCCGGAGAATGGGGGTTATCAGCCCCAGCATTTT	CASSPENGGYQPQHF
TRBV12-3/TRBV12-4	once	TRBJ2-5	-	TGTGCCAGCAGTCCCGATCGGGGGTCGAAACAAGAGACCCAGTACTTC	CASSPDRGSKQETQYF
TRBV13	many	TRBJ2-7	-	TGTGCCAGCAGCTCACGGGCAGGGAGTCCCTCCTACGAGCAGTACTTC	CASSSRAGSPSYEQYF